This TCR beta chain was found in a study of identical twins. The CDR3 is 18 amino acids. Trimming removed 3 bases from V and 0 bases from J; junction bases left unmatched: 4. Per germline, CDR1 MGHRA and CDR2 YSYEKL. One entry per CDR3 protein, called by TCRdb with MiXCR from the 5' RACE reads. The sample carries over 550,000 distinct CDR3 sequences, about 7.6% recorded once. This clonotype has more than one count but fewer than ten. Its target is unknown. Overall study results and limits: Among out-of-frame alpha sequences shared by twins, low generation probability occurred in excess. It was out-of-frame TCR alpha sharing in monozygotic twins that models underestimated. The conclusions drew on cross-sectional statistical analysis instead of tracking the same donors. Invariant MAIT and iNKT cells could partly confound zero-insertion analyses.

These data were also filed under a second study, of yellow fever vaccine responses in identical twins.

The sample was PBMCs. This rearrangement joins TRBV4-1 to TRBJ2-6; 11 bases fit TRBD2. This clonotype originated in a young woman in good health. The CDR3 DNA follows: TGCGCCAGCAGCCAGAGACTAGCGGGGAACTCTGGGGCCAACGTCCTGACTTTC. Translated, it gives CASSQRLAGNSGANVLTF.